The 15 T cell receptor beta chains in this list originate from one sample, sequenced in a study of graft-versus-host responses after intestinal transplantation. Method: immunoSEQ multiplex PCR; TCRdb's copy keeps in-frame clones and lacks some. Of around 39,000 clones in the sample, under 90% were seen once. Sequencing was performed on PBMCs, taken around 270 days after transplant. These receptors originate from a human patient who received an intestinal transplant, so some T cells may come from the graft donor.

This chain uses TRBV4-1 with TRBJ2-1; perhaps TRBD2 as D (7 bases). The CDR3 length is 15 residues. Deletions cut 4 bases from V and 6 bases from J, with 16 bases between. Germline V gene sequence: CDR1 MGHRA, CDR2 YSYEKL. CDR3 amino acids: CASSLGGGHFNEQFF. The DNA of the CDR3 is TGCGCCAGCAGCCTCGGCGGGGGCCATTTCAATGAGCAGTTCTTC.

This rearrangement joins TRBV6-5 to TRBJ1-5; D is perhaps TRBD1 (5 bases). The germline V and J ends were trimmed by 5 bases and 1 base, with 12 bases remaining between them. Germline V CDR1 and CDR2: MNHEY, SVGAGI. There are 15 residues in the CDR3. Here the CDR3 DNA reads TGTGCCAGCAGTCGGGGCGGGCGAAGCAATCAGCCCCAGCATTTT. Residues: CASSRGGRSNQPQHF.

V and J are TRBV5-4 and TRBJ2-1; TRBD2 matches at 7 bases. The CDR3 extends over 15 amino acids. V lost 4 bases, J lost 4 bases, and 8 bases stayed unmatched. Germline CDR1 is SGHNT and CDR2 is YYREEE (reference sequence). In nucleotides, the CDR3 is TGTGCCAGCAGCCCGGTTGGCGGGGGTTACAATGAGCAGTTCTTC. Translated: CASSPVGGGYNEQFF.

The rearrangement uses TRBV30 and TRBJ1-4, with unresolved D. The germline V gene has CDR1 GTSNPN and CDR2 SVGIG (reference sequence). V lost 1 base, J lost 6 bases, and 6 bases lay in between. The length of the CDR3 is 12 residues. CDR3 in amino acids: CAWSGPYEKLFF. CDR3 nucleotides: TGTGCCTGGAGTGGGCCTTATGAAAAACTGTTTTTT.

The J gene is TRBJ2-2, the V gene TRBV5-1; a possible D gene is TRBD2 (5 bases). V was cut by 3 bases and J by 1 base, with 7 bases left in between. The CDR3 is 14 residues long. Per the germline V gene, CDR1 is SGHRS and CDR2 is YFSETQ. For the CDR3, the DNA is TGCGCCAGCAGCTACGCGGGGAACACCGGGGAGCTGTTTTTT. This codes for CASSYAGNTGELFF. Combining the CDR3 with reference TRBV5-1 and TRBJ2-2 gives the whole variable domain KAGVTQTPRYLIKTRGQQVTLSCSPISGHRSVSWYQQTPGQGLQFLFEYFSETQRNKGNFPGRFSGRQFSNSRSEMNVSTLELGDSALYLCASSYAGNTGELFFGEGSRLTVL.

The V and J genes are TRBV19 and TRBJ2-1; no clear D gene. The CDR3 loop spans 13 amino acids. Germline CDR1 is LNHDA and CDR2 is SQIVND (reference sequence). Trimming took 4 bases from V and 5 from J, leaving 9 bases between them. In DNA form, the CDR3 reads TGTGCCAGTAGTAGGGCCAGAAACAATGAGCAGTTCTTC. Encoded protein: CASSRARNNEQFF. The whole variable domain, remainder taken from reference TRBV19 and TRBJ2-1, is DGGITQSPKYLFRKEGQNVTLSCEQNLNHDAMYWYRQDPGQGLRLIYYSQIVNDFQKGDIAEGYSVSREKKESFPLTVTSAQKNPTAFYLCASSRARNNEQFFGPGTRLTVL.

The rearrangement links TRBV4-1 to TRBJ2-5; TRBD1 or TRBD2 may be the D gene (5 bases each). The V end lost 2 bases, the J end lost 1 base, and 14 bases lay between the germline ends. Germline CDR1 is MGHRA and CDR2 is YSYEKL. The CDR3 spans 16 residues. This chain's CDR3 is CASSQRGAGLQETQYF. The CDR3 region has the DNA TGCGCCAGCAGCCAACGAGGGGCCGGTCTCCAAGAGACCCAGTACTTC.

This clone came up once. V usage is TRBV4-2 and J usage is TRBJ2-1; 9 nucleotides match TRBD2. This CDR3 region has 13 residues. Germline lookup yields CDR1 LGHNA and CDR2 YNFKEQ. V was clipped by 7 bases and J by 5 bases; unmatched bases: 3. The CDR3 bases are TGTGCCAGCACAGCGGGGGGTCACAATGAGCAGTTCTTC. Protein product: CASTAGGHNEQFF.

The chain uses TRBV5-1 and TRBJ2-7; the D gene is possibly TRBD1 (5 bases). Trimming cost V 1 base and J 0 bases, with 8 bases left between them. The germline V gene encodes CDR1 SGHRS and CDR2 YFSETQ. CDR3 length: 14 amino acids. The CDR3 DNA reads as TGCGCCAGCAGCTTGTTAGGGGACTCCTACGAGCAGTACTTC. Residues: CASSLLGDSYEQYF.

In this sample, this clone turned up once. J is TRBJ1-5 and V is TRBV15, with D tentatively TRBD1 (5 bases). Germline V gene lookup returns CDR1 LNHNV and CDR2 YYDKDF (reference sequence). This CDR3 is built from 16 residues. V gave up 0 bases and J gave up 5 bases, with 14 bases separating them. In DNA, the CDR3 is TGTGCCACCAGCAGAGATGGGGCAGGGCTGGATCAGCCCCAGCATTTT. The encoded protein is CATSRDGAGLDQPQHF.

The chain combines TRBV5-1 with TRBJ1-4; 9 bases agree with TRBD1. There are 16 residues in the CDR3. Germline V gene lookup returns CDR1 SGHRS and CDR2 YFSETQ. The V gene end was trimmed by 0 bases and the J gene end by 5 bases; junction bases not matched to a gene: 5. CDR3: CASSLGSQGANEKLFF. The CDR3 DNA sequence: TGCGCCAGCAGCTTGGGGTCACAGGGGGCGAATGAAAAACTGTTTTTT.

The chain carries TRBV5-6 and TRBJ2-7; D ambiguous. CDR1 is SGHDT, CDR2 YYEEEE, per germline. The CDR3 runs to 13 residues. V lost 0 bases and J lost 3, with 7 bases in between. DNA of the CDR3: TGTGCCAGCAGCTTGGCCTACCACTACGAGCAGTACTTC. This codes for CASSLAYHYEQYF.

The J gene is TRBJ2-3, the V gene TRBV5-5; 11 nucleotides match TRBD1. The CDR3 runs 15 residues. V dropped 2 bases and J dropped 3; count of bases not matched to a gene: 2. Germline V lookup: CDR1 SGHKS, CDR2 YYEKEE (reference sequence). The DNA for the CDR3 is TGTGCCAGCAGCTTAAGGGACAGGGGGACAGATACGCAGTATTTT. The encoded protein is CASSLRDRGTDTQYF.

V and J are TRBV21-1 and TRBJ2-6. TRBV21-1 is listed as a pseudogene. This CDR3 is built from 16 residues. DNA for the CDR3: TGTGCCAGCATAAAGGGGGAGGTCGGGATACCCAACGTCCTGACTTTC. It translates to CASIKGEVGIPNVLTF.

The CDR3 sequence is CASSKWAGDMGTDTQYF. The DNA of the CDR3 is TGTGCCAGTAGTAAGTGGGCGGGGGATATGGGCACAGATACGCAGTATTTT. The genes are TRBV19 and TRBJ2-3; the match to TRBD2 covers 7 bases. The V and J ends lost 4 bases and 1 base, in that order; junction bases with no gene match: 11. The germline gives CDR1 LNHDA, CDR2 SQIVND (reference sequence). The CDR3 covers 17 residues.